This TCR beta chain was identified in a study of OX40 agonist ivuxolimab in advanced cancers. Overall study context: Three patients had partial responses: one hepatocellular carcinoma, two cutaneous melanoma.

CDR1 is MNHNS, CDR2 SASEGT, per germline. This CDR3 is 13 amino acids long. V was clipped by 2 bases and J by 5 bases, with 9 bases between them. The protocol was immunoSEQ multiplex PCR, while the TCRdb copy is restricted to in-frame clones and leaves out a portion. The profile shows around 89,000 clones, roughly 93% of them singletons. This clone appeared once. This specimen consisted of CD4+ or CD8+ T cells sorted from blood, obtained in a trial of the OX40 agonist ivuxolimab. The chain employs TRBV6-1 and TRBJ1-2; no clear D gene. The origin of this receptor is an adult with an advanced solid tumor such as melanoma, head and neck, liver or kidney cancer. DNA of the CDR3: TGTGCCAGCAGTGAAAATAGAGGGTATGGCTACACCTTC. Translation gives CASSENRGYGYTF.